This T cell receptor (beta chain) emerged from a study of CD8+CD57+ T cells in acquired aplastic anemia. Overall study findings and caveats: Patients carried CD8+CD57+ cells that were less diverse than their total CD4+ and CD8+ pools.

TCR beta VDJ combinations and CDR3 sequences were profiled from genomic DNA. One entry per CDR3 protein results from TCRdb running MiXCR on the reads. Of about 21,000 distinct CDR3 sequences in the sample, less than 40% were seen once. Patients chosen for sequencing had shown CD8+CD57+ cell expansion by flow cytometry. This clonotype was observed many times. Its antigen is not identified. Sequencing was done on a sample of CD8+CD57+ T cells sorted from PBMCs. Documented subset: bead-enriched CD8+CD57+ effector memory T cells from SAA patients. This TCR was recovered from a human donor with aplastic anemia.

CDR3 in amino acids: CASSNEGQGTDTQYF. CDR3 DNA sequence: TGTGCCAGCAGCAATGAGGGACAGGGGACAGATACGCAGTATTTT. This chain connects TRBV2 to TRBJ2-3, with 10 nucleotides matching TRBD1. Germline values: CDR1 SNHLY, CDR2 FYNNEI. This CDR3 region has 15 residues. Losses at the gene ends were 6 bases for V and 3 bases for J; bases not matched to a gene: 6.